This T cell receptor beta chain was observed in a study of identical twins. The authors used template switching to add a universal primer site and gave cDNA unique molecular identifiers. In TCRdb, the 5' RACE reads were re-called with MiXCR into one record per CDR3 protein. The data contain about 1.7 million distinct CDR3 sequences, 25% to 35% of them singletons. This clonotype was detected a few times. Its antigen is undetermined. This CDR3 is built from 18 residues. The germline V gene has CDR1 SGHTA and CDR2 FQGNSA. Trimming at V came to 4 bases and at J to 6 bases, leaving 12 bases not matched to a gene. Study-wide results and caveats: Researchers reported excess low generation probability among twin-shared out-of-frame alpha sequences. Carriage of fewer insertions was seen in abundant cord blood beta clonotypes, whereas memory repertoires showed none.

The J gene is TRBJ2-3, the V gene TRBV7-2; 14 nucleotides line up with TRBD2. This TCR came from a newborn girl in good health. Material for sequencing was cord blood. CDR3 sequence: CASSSRTSGRIRTDTQYF. The CDR3 DNA sequence: TGTGCCAGCAGCTCCCGGACTAGCGGGAGGATACGTACGGATACGCAGTATTTT.